This TCR beta chain is drawn from a study of sequential checkpoint blockade in melanoma. Study-wide context: Maintenance nivolumab came after either treatment sequence.

The repertoire was sequenced with immunoSEQ multiplex PCR; TCRdb's copy has only in-frame clones and lacks some. The sample shows about 13,000 clones, approximately 76% of them seen only once. Specified treatment: randomized to nivolumab then ipilimumab (arm A) or the reverse (arm B). Germline V gene data show CDR1 as MNHEY and CDR2 as SMNVEV (reference sequence). The CDR3 extends over 13 amino acids. V was clipped by 2 bases and J by 6 bases, with 10 bases between them. This chain joins TRBV27 and TRBJ1-1; no clear D gene. The sequence came from a human patient with melanoma. Some clones in this sample may be carry-over from other donors' samples. This sample comprised CD8+ T cells sorted from blood (inferred from file names), obtained from a patient given nivolumab and ipilimumab in sequence. This CDR3 reads CASSLTLGAEAFF. In DNA, the CDR3 is TGTGCCAGCAGTTTAACCCTCGGGGCTGAAGCTTTCTTT.